These 2 T cell receptor beta chains were all obtained from the same sample, sequenced in a study of blood T cell repertoires in COVID-19 (dated by TCRdb to 2019 to 2021). Libraries were constructed by the immunoSEQ multiplex PCR assay. TCRdb re-hosts the immuneACCESS table, in-frame sequences only. Its copies lack some clones; in the studies checked, an unresolved V gene accounts for under half of them, and the cause for the rest is not known. Across this sample there are 200,000 to 250,000 clones, with roughly 80% seen only once. The ten largest clones add up to roughly 4.6% of the sample. Sequenced sample: peripheral blood. The receptors stem from a woman at least 80 years old with active or convalescent COVID-19.

About this clone: The identical CDR3 is also encoded by other nucleotide sequences in the sample. This sequence joins TRBV6-5 and TRBJ2-1; 7 nucleotides agree with TRBD2. Germline lookup yields CDR1 MNHEY and CDR2 SVGAGI. This CDR3 is built from 15 residues. The ends lost 2 bases at V and 0 bases at J; junction bases unmatched: 1. The CDR3 is CASSYGGSSYNEQFF. As DNA, the CDR3 is TGTGCCAGCAGTTACGGCGGGAGCTCCTACAATGAGCAGTTCTTC.

The V gene is TRBV25-1, the J gene TRBJ2-7; D is possibly TRBD2 (6 bases). Germline V gene sequence: CDR1 MGHDK, CDR2 SYGVNS. The CDR3 has 17 residues. Trimming removed 1 base from V and 5 bases from J, with 21 bases in between. CDR3 DNA: TGTGCCAGCAGTGAATTGGGGGGAACGGGACGGGAGAACGAGCAGTACTTC. Translating gives CASSELGGTGRENEQYF.